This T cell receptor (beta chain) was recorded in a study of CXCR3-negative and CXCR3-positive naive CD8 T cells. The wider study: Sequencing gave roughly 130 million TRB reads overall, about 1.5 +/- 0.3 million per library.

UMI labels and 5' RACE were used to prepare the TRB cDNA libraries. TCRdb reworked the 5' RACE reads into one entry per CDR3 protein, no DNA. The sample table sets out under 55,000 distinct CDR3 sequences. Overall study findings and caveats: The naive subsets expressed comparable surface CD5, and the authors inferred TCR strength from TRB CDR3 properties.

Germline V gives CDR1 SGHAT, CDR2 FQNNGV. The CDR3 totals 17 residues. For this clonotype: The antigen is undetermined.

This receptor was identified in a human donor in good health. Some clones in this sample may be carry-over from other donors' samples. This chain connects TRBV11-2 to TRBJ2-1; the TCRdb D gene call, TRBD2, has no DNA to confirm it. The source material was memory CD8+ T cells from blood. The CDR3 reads CASSSREAGLAGKRQFF.